These 32 T cell receptor beta chains originate from one sample sequenced in a study of identical twins. TCRdb called the 5' RACE reads again in MiXCR, with one record for every CDR3 protein. The table has over 550,000 distinct CDR3 sequences, roughly 7.2% seen once. These data were likewise used in another study, on yellow fever vaccine responses in identical twins.

The sample taken for sequencing was PBMCs. These receptors originate from a woman aged 18-30 years in good health.

This clonotype was counted between two and nine times. For the CDR3, the DNA is TGCAGTCCCGGCGGGGGGAGCACAGATACGCAGTATTTT. Its translation is CSPGGGSTDTQYF. The rearrangement links TRBV20-1 to TRBJ2-3; 8 positions match TRBD2. With V trimmed by 8 bases and J by 0 bases, 4 bases remained unmatched. Looked up from germline, CDR1 is DFQATT and CDR2 is SNEGSKA (reference sequence). This CDR3 spans 13 amino acids.

The rearrangement uses TRBV10-3 and TRBJ2-7, with 7 bases lining up with TRBD2. This CDR3 contains 13 residues. J lost 3 bases, V lost 7 bases, and 6 bases had no gene match. Germline V gene sequence: CDR1 ENHRY, CDR2 SYGVKD. The CDR3, as DNA: TGTGCCATCACGAGCGGACTAGACTACGAGCAGTACTTC. Translating it yields CAITSGLDYEQYF.

This clonotype was observed a handful of times. The rearrangement uses TRBV20-1 and TRBJ2-7, with D unresolved. There are 13 residues in the CDR3. Trimming took off 0 bases at V and 6 bases at J, with 12 bases between the two ends. The germline V gene encodes CDR1 DFQATT and CDR2 SNEGSKA (reference sequence). The DNA of the CDR3 is TGCAGTGCTAGAGACTCTAGGGTTGGCGAGCAGTACGTC. Residues: CSARDSRVGEQYV.

This clonotype came up many times. For the CDR3, the DNA is TGTGCCAGCAGCTTGGCCCGGGACCTCTCCTACAATGAGCAGTTCTTC. It is translated as CASSLARDLSYNEQFF. The chain recombines TRBV5-6 with TRBJ2-1, with D perhaps given as TRBD1 or TRBD2 (5 bases each). Germline lookup yields CDR1 SGHDT and CDR2 YYEEEE. Trimming pared 0 bases from V and 0 bases from J, leaving 10 bases between. The CDR3 is 16 amino acids.

This rearrangement joins TRBV10-1 to TRBJ2-3, with TRBD2 matching 7 bases. The CDR3 has 15 amino acids. Germline assignment: CDR1 WNHNN and CDR2 SYGVQD (reference sequence). The J segment lost 2 bases and the V segment lost 2 bases, leaving 4 bases of the junction unmatched. CDR3 region: CASSEGRGDTDTQYF. The DNA for the CDR3 is TGCGCCAGCAGTGAGGGACGGGGGGACACAGATACGCAGTATTTT.

This clonotype has a count of ten or more. The chain carries TRBV4-1 and TRBJ1-2, with D tentatively TRBD1 (6 bases). This CDR3 has 15 amino acids. V was shortened by 4 bases and J by 0 bases, with 12 bases between the two germline ends. Germline V gene lookup returns CDR1 MGHRA and CDR2 YSYEKL. The CDR3, as DNA: TGCGCCAGCAGCCCCCAACAGGGACCTAACTATGGCTACACCTTC. Translation gives CASSPQQGPNYGYTF.

This clonotype showed up many times. V and J are TRBV4-1 and TRBJ1-3; the D is unclear. Germline V CDR1 and CDR2: MGHRA, YSYEKL. The CDR3 is 12 residues long. Trimming shortened V by 5 bases and J by 3 bases, and 5 bases separated the two germline ends. The CDR3 DNA sequence: TGCGCCAGCAGCGAGATTGGAAACACCATATATTTT. Amino acids: CASSEIGNTIYF.

This clonotype was detected ten times or more. The gene calls are TRBV5-1 and TRBJ2-3; a possible D gene is TRBD1 (5 bases). Germline lookup yields CDR1 SGHRS and CDR2 YFSETQ. The CDR3 spans 15 residues. V gave up 5 bases and J gave up 0 bases, with 13 bases separating them. The CDR3 here is CASRLPQDSTDTQYF. The CDR3 DNA reads TGCGCCAGCAGGTTACCACAGGATAGCACAGATACGCAGTATTTT.

The chain has TRBV20-1 and TRBJ1-5, with a tentative D call TRBD1 (5 bases). CDR1 and CDR2 (germline): DFQATT, SNEGSKA (reference sequence). The CDR3 covers 14 residues. V was clipped by 5 bases and J by 1 base, with 12 bases between them. The CDR3 is CSALRRDSNQPQHF. CDR3 DNA: TGCAGTGCTTTACGCCGGGACAGCAATCAGCCCCAGCATTTT.

This rearrangement joins TRBV28 to TRBJ1-2, with 9 positions matching TRBD1. V lost 8 bases to trimming and J lost 3 bases; unmatched junction nucleotides: 7. Germline V lookup: CDR1 MDHEN, CDR2 SYDVKM. The CDR3 has 14 residues. CDR3 loop: CASLTGGLDYGYTF. In DNA form, the CDR3 reads TGTGCCAGCCTAACAGGGGGCTTAGACTATGGCTACACCTTC.

There are a few counts of this clonotype. The chain couples TRBV20-1 to TRBJ2-3; D not certain. This CDR3 spans 10 amino acids. In germline, CDR1 is DFQATT, CDR2 SNEGSKA (reference sequence). With 7 bases removed from V and 5 bases from J, the gap between germline ends came to 7 bases. The DNA of the CDR3 is TGCAGTGGCTGGCGAGATACGCAGTATTTT. Translating gives CSGWRDTQYF.

This clonotype turned up a few times. V and J are TRBV27 and TRBJ1-5; TRBD1 matches at 7 bases. The CDR3 length is 15 residues. J lost 3 bases, V lost 6 bases, and 8 bases had no gene match. Germline V gene lookup returns CDR1 MNHEY and CDR2 SMNVEV (reference sequence). The CDR3 loop is CASSPGQVSNQPQHF. As DNA, the CDR3 is TGTGCCAGCAGCCCCGGACAGGTCTCCAATCAGCCCCAGCATTTT.

This clonotype was observed many times. The J gene is TRBJ2-1, the V gene TRBV20-1; possible D gene TRBD2, 6 bases. This CDR3 is 15 amino acids long. V was trimmed by 0 bases and J by 4 bases, leaving 13 bases between them. The germline CDR1 and CDR2 sequences are DFQATT and SNEGSKA (reference sequence). The CDR3 DNA reads TGCAGTGCTAGAGATCTGGCGGGGCCTTACAATGAGCAGTTCTTC. Translation: CSARDLAGPYNEQFF.

This CDR3 is CASSLARQIEETQYF. In nucleotides, the CDR3 is TGTGCCAGCAGCTTAGCAAGACAGATAGAAGAGACCCAGTACTTC. The V and J genes are TRBV7-8 and TRBJ2-5, with D tentatively TRBD1 (5 bases). CDR1 is SGHVS and CDR2 is FQNEAQ in the germline V gene. V was clipped by 0 bases and J by 3 bases, with 11 bases between them. CDR3 length: 15 amino acids.

This clonotype was seen only a few times. CDR3: CASSYGSISGNTIYF. Written as DNA, the CDR3 is TGCGCCAGCAGCTACGGGTCGATCTCTGGAAACACCATATATTTT. The rearrangement links TRBV5-1 to TRBJ1-3, with no clear D. V lost 3 bases and J lost 0, with 10 bases in between. Germline lookup yields CDR1 SGHRS and CDR2 YFSETQ. The CDR3 consists of 15 residues.

This clonotype turned up a few times. The chain is built from TRBV3-1 and TRBJ1-1, with a tentative D call TRBD1 (5 bases). Per the germline V gene, CDR1 is LGHDT and CDR2 is YNNKEL (reference sequence). Trimming removed 1 base from V and 5 bases from J, with 14 bases in between. The length of the CDR3 is 15 residues. CDR3 DNA sequence: TGTGCCAGCAGCCAAGGCGGTGGGGGTCGGACTGAAGCTTTCTTT. Amino acids: CASSQGGGGRTEAFF.

This clonotype was seen at least ten times. V gene TRBV5-1 combines with J gene TRBJ1-1; D call uncertain. With 4 bases removed from V and 1 base from J, the gap between germline ends came to 8 bases. CDR1 SGHRS and CDR2 YFSETQ come from the germline V gene. CDR3 length: 13 residues. CDR3 sequence (DNA): TGCGCCAGCAGCGTTTTGCGGAACACTGAAGCTTTCTTT. Residues: CASSVLRNTEAFF.

This clonotype appeared many times. The chain is built from TRBV5-1 and TRBJ2-4; 10 bases map to TRBD1. The CDR3 length is 16 residues. The J segment lost 0 bases and the V segment lost 4 bases, leaving 4 bases of the junction unmatched. The germline V gene encodes CDR1 SGHRS and CDR2 YFSETQ. The CDR3: CASSTGQGGAKNIQYF. DNA of the CDR3: TGCGCCAGCAGCACCGGACAGGGGGGAGCCAAAAACATTCAGTACTTC.

J is TRBJ2-3 and V is TRBV10-3; D might be TRBD1 or TRBD2, each matching 5 bases. The CDR3 runs to 14 residues. Germline assignment: CDR1 ENHRY and CDR2 SYGVKD. V shed 7 bases and J shed 0 bases, with 11 bases lying between them. The CDR3 is CAINPGPSTDTQYF. As DNA, the CDR3 is TGTGCCATCAATCCGGGACCAAGCACAGATACGCAGTATTTT.

At least ten counts were recorded for this clonotype. V is TRBV5-1 and J is TRBJ2-7; 7 bases are shared with TRBD1. The length of the CDR3 is 14 residues. V lost 4 bases, J lost 2 bases, and 6 bases stayed unmatched. Germline V CDR1 and CDR2: SGHRS, YFSETQ. CDR3 sequence (DNA): TGCGCCAGCAGCATCAGACAGGGAACCTACGAGCAGTACTTC. Its protein is CASSIRQGTYEQYF. Full variable domain (remainder filled in from reference TRBV5-1 and TRBJ2-7): KAGVTQTPRYLIKTRGQQVTLSCSPISGHRSVSWYQQTPGQGLQFLFEYFSETQRNKGNFPGRFSGRQFSNSRSEMNVSTLELGDSALYLCASSIRQGTYEQYFGPGTRLTVT.

The chain links TRBV3-1 to TRBJ2-1; 14 nucleotides line up with TRBD2. The V gene's germline CDR1 is LGHDT and CDR2 YNNKEL (reference sequence). Losses at the gene ends were 3 bases for V and 8 bases for J; bases not matched to a gene: 18. The CDR3 totals 20 residues. The CDR3 protein is CASSHPFFGTSGRLTDEQFF. DNA of the CDR3: TGTGCCAGCAGCCACCCTTTTTTTGGGACTAGCGGGAGATTAACGGATGAGCAGTTCTTC.

This clonotype appeared many times. The genes are TRBV3-1 and TRBJ2-1; TRBD2 agrees at 9 bases. In germline, CDR1 is LGHDT, CDR2 YNNKEL (reference sequence). Trimming took 5 bases from V and 7 from J; bases not matched to a gene: 12. This CDR3 has 16 residues. The CDR3 is CASSSFSGRGGNEQFF. The CDR3 DNA follows: TGTGCCAGCAGCTCCTTTAGCGGGAGAGGGGGAAATGAGCAGTTCTTC.

This clonotype was seen ten or more times. The rearrangement uses TRBV7-8 and TRBJ1-1; D remains ambiguous. Germline loops: CDR1 SGHVS, CDR2 FQNEAQ. The germline V and J ends were trimmed by 2 bases and 0 bases, with 4 bases remaining between them. CDR3 size: 13 residues. CDR3 loop: CASSLMVNTEAFF. CDR3 DNA: TGTGCCAGCAGCTTAATGGTGAACACTGAAGCTTTCTTT.

This clonotype was recorded a few times. This chain uses TRBV14 with TRBJ2-3; D not certain. The CDR3 spans 15 residues. The V end was cut by 4 bases, the J end by 0 bases, with 11 bases between. Germline values: CDR1 SGHDN, CDR2 FVKESK. CDR3 DNA: TGTGCCAGCAGCCGGGTTTTTACTAGCACAGATACGCAGTATTTT. Its protein product is CASSRVFTSTDTQYF.

The rearrangement links TRBV7-9 to TRBJ1-4, with unresolved D. This CDR3 contains 15 residues. CDR1 is SEHNR, CDR2 FQNEAQ, per germline (reference sequence). Trimming removed 1 base at V and 0 bases at J, with 6 bases between. The CDR3 is CASSLGSATNEKLFF. CDR3 DNA: TGTGCCAGCAGCTTAGGCTCCGCAACTAATGAAAAACTGTTTTTT.

This clonotype showed up just a few times. The chain carries TRBV24-1 and TRBJ2-1, with D perhaps TRBD1 (5 bases). Germline CDR1 is KGHDR and CDR2 is SFDVKD. V was cut by 5 bases and J by 0 bases, with 16 bases left in between. This CDR3 has 17 residues. The CDR3 bases are TGTGCCACCAGTGGCAGACCCCCAGGGCTCTCCTACAATGAGCAGTTCTTC. Translation gives CATSGRPPGLSYNEQFF.

This clonotype was detected many times. This chain joins TRBV20-1 and TRBJ1-1, with D perhaps matching TRBD1 (6 bases). V lost 4 bases to trimming and J lost 6 bases, with 15 bases between them. Germline V CDR1 and CDR2: DFQATT, SNEGSKA (reference sequence). The CDR3 covers 13 residues. CDR3 nucleotide sequence: TGCAGTGCTAAAACAGGGTTTACCGCTGAAGCTTTCTTT. The encoded protein is CSAKTGFTAEAFF.

This clonotype was recorded many times. V usage is TRBV12-3 or TRBV12-4 and J usage is TRBJ1-5, with D uncertain. The CDR3 has 12 amino acids. V was cut by 7 bases and J by 4 bases, with 8 bases left in between. CDR3 bases: TGTGCCAGCACGACTGGAAATCAGCCCCAGCATTTT. Translated, it gives CASTTGNQPQHF.

This clonotype was observed at least ten times. The CDR3 loop is CASSFSIKRDYEQYF. CDR3 bases: TGTGCCAGCAGTTTTAGTATTAAAAGGGACTACGAGCAGTACTTC. The gene calls are TRBV12-3 or TRBV12-4 and TRBJ2-7; no reliable D call. Trimming stripped 3 bases from V and 3 bases from J, with 15 bases between. The CDR3 is 15 residues long.

This clonotype was counted only a few times. This chain connects TRBV28 to TRBJ2-6, with no clear D. The V end lost 6 bases, the J end lost 0 bases, and 9 bases lay between the germline ends. The CDR3 contains 15 residues. Germline CDR1 reads MDHEN; CDR2 reads SYDVKM. CDR3: CASSLDRSGANVLTF. CDR3 coding DNA: TGTGCCAGCAGCCTTGACCGCTCTGGGGCCAACGTCCTGACTTTC.

The chain employs TRBV2 and TRBJ2-3; D is unclear. This CDR3 is built from 14 residues. V was pared by 6 bases and J by 0 bases, with 10 bases between. Germline assignment: CDR1 SNHLY and CDR2 FYNNEI. Written as DNA, the CDR3 is TGTGCCAGCAGGGTGGCAGGTAGCACAGATACGCAGTATTTT. Its protein is CASRVAGSTDTQYF.

This chain links TRBV25-1 with TRBJ1-2; 11 positions agree with TRBD1. After removal of 2 bases from V and 7 bases from J, the junction contained 9 bases not matched to a gene. CDR3 size: 16 residues. Germline lookup yields CDR1 MGHDK and CDR2 SYGVNS. The CDR3 DNA is TGTGCCAGCAGTGAAAGTCCCGGACAGGGGGCAGGTGGCTACACCTTC. Translated: CASSESPGQGAGGYTF.